This TCR beta chain was documented in a study of blood T cell repertoires in COVID-19. About the research overall: Both acute and convalescent COVID-19 samples were obtained from the United States, Italy and Spain. T cells, B-cell-depleted T cells, or PBMCs provided the cDNA or gDNA that served as material.

In the authors' methods: Amplification of reference gene primers provided the estimated nucleated cell counts. Generated by immunoSEQ multiplex PCR, the TCRdb table keeps only in-frame clones and is missing some. That table furnishes V, J and clone size, whereas the DNA furnished D and trimming. The profile covers under 250,000 clones, with around 84% appearing a single time and more than 10% taken by the ten largest. This clone was recorded a few times. The CDR3 consists of 14 residues. The V and J ends lost 5 bases and 0 bases, in that order; junction bases with no gene match: 4. Germline V gene data show CDR1 as SQVTM and CDR2 as ANQGSEA.

The chain employs TRBV29-1 and TRBJ2-7; 10 positions agree with TRBD1. The sequencing sample was made of peripheral blood. This clonotype was sampled from a human donor in a cohort sampled during active COVID-19. The CDR3 coding sequence is TGCAGCGTTAAGGACAGGGGGAACTCCTACGAGCAGTACTTC. This gives the protein CSVKDRGNSYEQYF.